A single sample gave rise to the 15 T cell receptor beta chains below, sequenced in a study of T cell clonality in common variable immunodeficiency. Sequenced by immunoSEQ multiplex PCR; TCRdb stores in-frame clones only, minus some. The sample holds under 45,000 clones, and no clone turns up only once. The sample comprised peripheral blood mononuclear cells. The origin of the receptors is a person aged 18 to 69 in good health.

The table lists this clone with many counts. The read ends 3 residues before the CDR3 terminus; that terminus is restored from the germline J gene. The rearrangement links TRBV20-1 to TRBJ1-5; 8 nucleotides align to TRBD1. There are 14 residues in the CDR3. Trimming cost V 0 bases and J 7 bases; bases outside gene matches: 5. Germline CDR1 and CDR2: DFQATT and SNEGSKA (reference sequence). The CDR3 protein is CSAREQGVRQPQHF. CDR3 DNA, as far as it was read: TGCAGTGCTAGAGAACAGGGGGTGCGACAGCCC.

This clone came up many times. The CDR3 end is not reached by the read, which stops 3 residues before it; the germline J gene fills it in. J is TRBJ2-3 and V is TRBV19, with a tentative D call TRBD2 (6 bases). V was clipped by 7 bases and J by 2 bases, with 19 bases between them. This CDR3 spans 16 amino acids. The V gene's germline CDR1 is LNHDA and CDR2 SQIVND (reference sequence). The covered CDR3 bases are TGTGCCAGTATAAGCCCCGCGGGACTCTTCACAGATACG. Protein sequence: CASISPAGLFTDT. The CDR3 as a whole reads CASISPAGLFTDTQYF.

The sample holds many counts of this clone. A junction boundary mismatches the germline segment, possibly from a read error. The read stops 3 residues short of the end of the CDR3; the missing end is completed from the germline J gene. V is TRBV5-4 and J is TRBJ2-3; 11 nucleotides line up with TRBD2. CDR1 and CDR2 (germline): SGHNT, YYREEE (reference sequence). The CDR3 length is 13 residues. Here the CDR3 reads CANSLGTSGTQYF. Partial CDR3 DNA: TGTGCCAACAGCCTAGGGACTAGCGGTACG.

This clone occurred many times. The read ends 3 residues early relative to the CDR3; the germline J gene fills the gap. The chain recombines TRBV20-1 with TRBJ1-5, with D possibly matching TRBD1 (5 bases). This CDR3 comprises 16 residues. V was shortened by 0 bases and J by 0 bases, with 12 bases between the two germline ends. The V gene's germline CDR1 is DFQATT and CDR2 SNEGSKA (reference sequence). Here the CDR3 reads CSARDIQGDSNQPQHF. The CDR3 DNA, read in part, is TGCAGTGCTAGAGATATTCAGGGAGATAGCAATCAGCCC.

Many counts were recorded for this clone. The read ends 3 residues shy of where the CDR3 ends; the end is completed using the germline J gene. The genes are TRBV5-4 and TRBJ2-7; no definite D call. Germline V gene lookup returns CDR1 SGHNT and CDR2 YYREEE (reference sequence). CDR3 size: 13 residues. V gave up 1 base and J gave up 3 bases, with 8 bases separating them. The chain's CDR3 is CASSLTPNYEQYF. Partial CDR3 DNA: TGTGCCAGCAGCTTGACTCCGAACTACGAG.

This clone was seen a few times. The read ends 3 residues early relative to the CDR3; the germline J gene fills the gap. The chain carries TRBV7-9 and TRBJ2-7; 8 nucleotides align to TRBD2. V dropped 8 bases and J dropped 4; count of bases not matched to a gene: 7. Germline values: CDR1 SEHNR, CDR2 FQNEAQ (reference sequence). The CDR3 covers 13 residues. CDR3 bases read: TGTGCCAGCGGACTAGCCGGGAAATACGAG. Protein product: CASGLAGKYE. The complete CDR3 protein is CASGLAGKYEQYF.

This clone was picked up many times. The read falls 3 residues short of the CDR3 end, and the missing part is taken from the germline J gene. The chain carries TRBV2 and TRBJ2-2; 8 positions agree with TRBD1. The CDR3 is made up of 15 amino acids. V lost 6 bases and J lost 2; bases outside the gene matches: 5. In germline, CDR1 is SNHLY, CDR2 FYNNEI. The CDR3 reads CASSLGTGNTGELFF. The DNA read from the CDR3 is TGTGCCAGCAGCCTTGGGACAGGTAACACCGGGGAG.

This clone was counted ten times or more. The read ends 3 residues early relative to the CDR3; the germline J gene fills the gap. The chain couples TRBV20-1 to TRBJ2-1; D might be TRBD2 (6 bases). Trimming left V 5 bases short and J 9 bases short, with 11 bases between. The germline V gene encodes CDR1 DFQATT and CDR2 SNEGSKA (reference sequence). CDR3 length: 11 amino acids. The chain's CDR3 is CSALSGPEQFF. The sequenced CDR3 bases are TGCAGTGCTCTTAGCGGTCCTGAG.

This clone was found many times. With the read ending 3 residues before the CDR3 end, the germline J gene is used to fill in that end. The genes are TRBV29-1 and TRBJ2-3, with 8 bases matching TRBD2. V lost 7 bases to trimming and J lost 1 base; unmatched junction nucleotides: 16. Germline CDR1 reads SQVTM; CDR2 reads ANQGSEA. The CDR3 has 17 residues. Incomplete CDR3 DNA: TGCAGCGCTGCTCCCCTAGCGGGCCCTCCCCGCACAGATACG. Its protein is CSAAPLAGPPRTDT. The full CDR3 is CSAAPLAGPPRTDTQYF.

A few counts support this clone. The sequenced fragment ends 3 residues before the CDR3 boundary, so the rest is inferred from the germline J gene. J is TRBJ2-1 and V is TRBV2; TRBD1 agrees at 7 bases. The V and J ends lost 4 bases and 5 bases, in that order; junction bases with no gene match: 8. The CDR3 spans 15 residues. Germline loops: CDR1 SNHLY, CDR2 FYNNEI. The chain's CDR3 is CASSGVGGPNNEQFF. The DNA read from the CDR3 is TGTGCCAGCAGTGGAGTAGGGGGCCCAAACAATGAG.

This clone was counted ten times or more. Coverage ceases 3 residues before the CDR3 finishes, and the germline J gene fills in the end. This chain joins TRBV14 and TRBJ2-2; TRBD1 is a possible D gene (5 bases). V gave up 1 base and J gave up 0 bases, with 9 bases separating them. This CDR3 spans 16 amino acids. Germline lookup yields CDR1 SGHDN and CDR2 FVKESK. The CDR3 is CASSQGQGTNTGELFF. Incomplete CDR3 DNA: TGTGCCAGCAGCCAAGGTCAGGGAACGAACACCGGGGAG.

This clone was detected ten times or more. The read ends 3 residues early relative to the CDR3; the germline J gene fills the gap. The chain joins TRBV20-1 to TRBJ1-2; no firm D call. CDR1 DFQATT and CDR2 SNEGSKA come from the germline V gene (reference sequence). Between the trimmed V and J ends, which lost 6 bases and 0 bases, there was a span of 8 bases. The CDR3 has 12 residues. CDR3 bases read: TGCAGTGCCAAACTAGCTAACTATGGC. Translating it yields CSAKLANYG. The entire CDR3 is CSAKLANYGYTF.

This clone was recorded many times. The read is 3 residues too short to cover the CDR3 end, so that end is filled in from the germline J gene. The chain has TRBV11-2 and TRBJ2-7, with D maybe TRBD2 (6 bases). The CDR3 is made up of 13 amino acids. Germline-derived CDR1 and CDR2 are SGHAT and FQNNGV. Trimming took off 5 bases at V and 4 bases at J, with 12 bases between the two ends. CDR3 loop: CASSLGTVYEQYF. CDR3 bases read: TGTGCCAGCAGCCTTGGGACTGTTTACGAG.

This clone was seen at least ten times. CDR3 DNA, as far as it was read: TGTGCCAGCAGCCCGGACTACTCTAACAATGAG. Protein product: CASSPDYSNNE. The complete CDR3 sequence is CASSPDYSNNEQFF. The V and J genes are TRBV5-6 and TRBJ2-1; the D gene is possibly TRBD2 (6 bases). The read ends 3 residues shy of where the CDR3 ends; the end is completed using the germline J gene. The CDR3 is 14 residues long. Germline CDR1 SGHDT, CDR2 YYEEEE. V was cut by 4 bases and J by 5 bases, with 13 bases left in between.

In this sample, this clone turned up many times. The DNA ends 3 residues before the CDR3 does, and the rest of the CDR3 is filled in from the germline J gene. J is TRBJ2-1 and V is TRBV20-1; 9 bases are a match to TRBD2. Trimming took 5 bases from V and 4 from J; bases not matched to a gene: 15. Germline V gene sequence: CDR1 DFQATT, CDR2 SNEGSKA (reference sequence). There are 17 residues in the CDR3. The DNA read from the CDR3 is TGCAGTGCTCCCCCTAGGGGCAGCGGGGGGCCGTACAATGAG. Its protein product is CSAPPRGSGGPYNE. The complete CDR3 sequence is CSAPPRGSGGPYNEQFF.